This T cell receptor beta chain was observed in a study of CD8 T cells in ankylosing spondylitis. TCRdb reprocessed the 5' RACE reads with MiXCR, giving one entry per CDR3 protein. The data hold approximately 250,000 distinct CDR3 sequences, with roughly a quarter observed a single time. There are many counts of this clonotype. V gave up 5 bases and J gave up 6 bases, with 10 bases separating them. The CDR3 spans 12 residues. Germline assignment: CDR1 SQVTM and CDR2 ANQGSEA. The sequence was collected from a male donor with ankylosing spondylitis or in good health (not recorded which). The sample taken for sequencing was blood, either unsorted or a sorted T cell fraction (not recorded which). The chain carries TRBV29-1 and TRBJ2-2; D may be TRBD1 (6 bases). DNA of the CDR3: TGCAGCGTTACTACAGGGTCCGGGGAGCTGTTTTTT. Protein sequence: CSVTTGSGELFF.